This T cell receptor beta chain was identified in a study of CD8+CD57+ T cells in acquired aplastic anemia. The CDR3 extends over 14 amino acids. The V gene lost 6 bases and the J gene lost 2 bases, with 11 bases spanning the gap. This clonotype was seen once. For sequencing, patients were chosen who had shown expansion of CD8+CD57+ cells by flow cytometry. Using genomic DNA as the template, TCR beta VDJ and CDR3 profiling was carried out. Each CDR3 protein is one row after TCRdb ran MiXCR on the reads. The top ten clones hold about 1.8% of a sample with 180,000 or so distinct CDR3 sequences, less than 60% of them seen once.

The sequenced sample was sorted CD4+, CD8+, or CD8+CD57+ T cells (not recorded which) from PBMCs. The rearrangement joins TRBV12-3 or TRBV12-4 to TRBJ2-1; D is possibly TRBD1 (5 bases). The receptor was derived from a human donor with aplastic anemia. The CDR3 here is CASSPDSPYNEQFF. The DNA for the CDR3 is TGTGCCAGCAGCCCAGACAGCCCCTACAATGAGCAGTTCTTC.